These 7 T cell receptor beta chains were sequenced from one sample in a study of post-analysis software for immune sequencing data. Study-level results: Five TRBV segments appeared more often in patients than in controls, and TRBV5-6, TRBV5-1 and TRBV20-1 were among these.

Their target antigens are unknown. Unique molecular identifiers had been added to the TCR beta cDNA libraries. TCRdb reprocessed the PCR reads via MiXCR and lists one record per CDR3 protein. The sample has approximately 660,000 distinct CDR3 sequences; 55% to 70% are singletons. Source material: blood. These receptors originate from a girl aged 2 to 9 with multiple sclerosis.

The chain combines TRBV10-3 with TRBJ2-5; D not certain. V lost 2 bases and J 11 bases, leaving 9 bases between the germline ends. Germline CDR1 ENHRY, CDR2 SYGVKD. The CDR3 has 11 residues. CDR3 nucleotides: TGTGCCATCAGTGAGGGTCAGCAGCAGTACTTC. As protein: CAISEGQQQYF.

This clonotype has just a few counts. The chain uses TRBV27 and TRBJ2-5; 8 bases map to TRBD1. From germline, CDR1 is MNHEY and CDR2 SMNVEV (reference sequence). This CDR3 spans 16 amino acids. The V segment lost 5 bases and the J segment 4 bases; nucleotides outside the gene matches: 12. The CDR3 is CASSRTRQGIPETQYF. In DNA, the CDR3 is TGTGCCAGCAGTAGAACACGACAGGGGATCCCAGAGACCCAGTACTTC.

The chain joins TRBV25-1 to TRBJ1-1, with no clear D. Per the germline V gene, CDR1 is MGHDK and CDR2 is SYGVNS. The V and J ends lost 3 bases and 4 bases respectively, with 6 bases between them. This CDR3 is 12 amino acids long. This CDR3 reads CASSESGTEAFF. Written as DNA, the CDR3 is TGTGCCAGCAGTGAGAGCGGCACTGAAGCTTTCTTT.

V is TRBV29-1 and J is TRBJ1-2, with 8 bases that match TRBD1. CDR3 length: 16 amino acids. V lost 2 bases, J lost 5 bases, and 13 bases stayed unmatched. Looked up from germline, CDR1 is SQVTM and CDR2 is ANQGSEA. The CDR3 reads CSVERGQGALPYGYTF. In nucleotides, the CDR3 is TGCAGCGTTGAACGAGGGCAGGGGGCCCTACCATATGGCTACACCTTC.

CDR3 protein: CASSSHYRGTYEQYF. As DNA, the CDR3 is TGTGCCAGCAGTTCTCATTACAGGGGAACCTACGAGCAGTACTTC. The chain joins TRBV12-3 or TRBV12-4 to TRBJ2-7; 7 positions agree with TRBD1. J lost 2 bases, V lost 4 bases, and 8 bases had no gene match. CDR3 length: 15 residues.

This clonotype appeared a few times. V and J are TRBV12-3 or TRBV12-4 and TRBJ2-1; D is possibly TRBD2 (5 bases). The CDR3 consists of 13 residues. Deletions cut 5 bases from V and 10 bases from J, with 15 bases between. CDR3 bases: TGTGCCAGCAGTGTCTTAAAATCGGGGGAGCAGTTCTTC. Amino acid sequence: CASSVLKSGEQFF.

The J gene is TRBJ1-5, the V gene TRBV7-8; D might be TRBD1 (6 bases). This CDR3 region has 16 residues. Germline assignment: CDR1 SGHVS and CDR2 FQNEAQ. Trimming removed 1 base from V and 7 bases from J, with 17 bases in between. The CDR3 nucleotides read TGTGCCAGCAGCTTAGGAGCTCTTGGGGGCCGGCAGCCCCAGCATTTT. As protein: CASSLGALGGRQPQHF.